This TCR beta chain was observed in a study of regulatory T cells in long-lasting Graves disease (dated by TCRdb to the early 2020s). Study-level background: Newly diagnosed Graves' disease patients had taken antithyroid drugs for less than 3 months. Patients with persistent Graves' disease were compared with patients with newly diagnosed Graves' disease using TCR sequencing and RNA sequencing of peripheral blood. The study took place in China and was registered as a clinical trial. A total of approximately 35 samples underwent TCR sequencing: roughly 13 from persistent and around 20 from newly diagnosed Graves' disease patients. Overall study outcomes, separate from this receptor: TRBV28, TRBJ1-2 and TRBJ2-5 were preferentially used in persistent disease, while TRBV20-1 and TRBJ2-1 were favored in newly diagnosed disease. The small sample size was acknowledged by the authors as a limitation that may reduce accuracy. Because the primary lesion, thyroid tissue, could not be accessed, the study looked at peripheral blood alone. More public clonotypes were shared among persistent patients (under 3,000) than among newly diagnosed patients (under 1,000). Compared with newly diagnosed patients, persistent Graves' disease patients had lower TCR Shannon entropy and fewer highly expanded clones, which suggests clonal expansion. Sequencing and analysis were restricted to the TCR beta chain.

Library prep was done by multiplex PCR. TCRdb lists the instrument as Illumina HiSeq 4000. CDR3 regions were amplified by Arm-PCR with iRepertoire HTBI primers to construct TCR beta libraries. Before sequencing, the PCR products went through gel purification. The authors processed their data as follows. Gene usage analysis of CDR3 amino acid clonotypes used the 62 TRBV and 14 to 15 TRBJ segments found across samples. COPE and FqMerger were used to merge filtered high-quality paired reads into contigs. Contigs were aligned with BLAST to IMGT TRBV, TRBD and TRBJ reference genes, and CDR3 was defined per IMGT. Any clonotype with a frequency above 0.1% was classified as a highly expanded clone. Repertoire diversity was measured by Shannon entropy, and V-J evenness by the Gini coefficient. A clonotype found in more than one individual was treated as public. Using fastp at Q25 and MiXCR, TCRdb reprocessed the public reads and kept productive beta chains. CDR3 protein duplicates are merged, each entry listing the most common genes and DNA. The V and J calls come from TCRdb's annotation, not from the publication. Within this sample are about 470,000 distinct CDR3 sequences, with about 15% of them counted one time only. The biggest ten clones account for 15% to 20% of the sample.

This clonotype was counted ten times or more. It has no known antigen specificity. Base qualities are missing; no much larger clone stands one base away. The CDR3 contains 15 residues, cysteine and phenylalanine counted. Only CDR3 DNA is held: 45 bases, read in frame from base 1. Trimming costs V 3 bases and J 5 bases, and their ends lie 13 bases apart. The germline V gene supplies CDR1 KGHDR and CDR2 SFDVKD. In light of the paper, this sample's time point label describes: newly diagnosed GD, antithyroid drugs for less than 3 months. RNA was extracted from PBMCs in TRIzol for both TCR sequencing and RNA sequencing. The diagnosis of Graves' disease was made according to American Thyroid Association guidelines. Recruitment of patients was carried out at an endocrinology department in Xi'an, China. Each patient gave approximately 10 milliliters of peripheral blood, collected in an EDTA anticoagulant tube. PBMCs were isolated by Ficoll Paque Plus density gradient separation without further T cell sorting. An Agilent 2100 Bioanalyzer and agarose gel were used to assess RNA quality, and a NanoDrop 2000 was used to measure RNA concentration.

The same specimen was also included in a second study, on T cells in Graves' hyperthyroidism and ophthalmopathy. From that second study: A patient counted as having stable Graves' hyperthyroidism if no progression to ophthalmopathy occurred over 18 months of follow-up. Hyperthyroidism patients were aged 18 to 65 years and newly diagnosed, with disease duration of less than 2 months. The study excluded patients with uncontrolled infections, other autoimmune diseases, pregnancy or lactation. Clinical symptoms, serum thyroxine and TRAb, thyroid ultrasound, and orbital computed tomography formed the basis for the diagnoses. A first-round RT-PCR of the TCR CDR3 used the HTBI primer set with the Qiagen OneStep RT-PCR kit. Blood samples also contained most of the expanded thyroid clonotypes (frequency above 0.001), which suggests that blood repertoires may reflect thyroid immune responses. A 13 V-J signature model separated ophthalmopathy from stable hyperthyroidism, with just over 85% sensitivity and just under 84% specificity in cross-validation and 80%/75% in testing. In validation, the model predicted progression to ophthalmopathy with roughly 66% sensitivity and approximately 78% specificity, a median of roughly seven months before onset. TCR V-J signatures able to tell the groups apart were searched for in a discovery cohort of 90 to 100 patients, of whom over 40 had Graves' ophthalmopathy and about 60 had stable Graves' hyperthyroidism. Whether ophthalmopathy could be predicted prospectively was tested in an independent validation cohort made up of fewer than 20 hyperthyroidism patients plus 17 patients who later progressed to ophthalmopathy. The roughly 91 discovery patients were randomly divided into training and test sets at a 7:3 ratio. In addition, the study compared T-cell repertoires in thyroid tissue and in blood from about 6 Graves' hyperthyroidism patients. After sampling, hyperthyroidism patients received methimazole starting at 30 mg daily, and ophthalmopathy patients received high-dose intravenous methylprednisolone. A second multiplex PCR round built the libraries, followed by size selection and purification. Libraries were sequenced paired-end with 100 bp reads on an Illumina HiSeq2000. Raw data were processed with SOAPnuke, discarding reads with adapters, uncalled bases, mean Phred below 15, or no exact constant-primer or identifier match. COPE v1.2.5 was used to merge the high-quality paired reads, and each unique nucleotide sequence was defined as a clonotype. Clonotypes were aligned to IMGT TRBV, TRBD and TRBJ reference segments using MiTCR v1.1. Analysis was restricted to V-J combinations with a frequency above 0.0001, which covered 98% to 99.2% of repertoires. A TCS score was defined as the ratio between F50 (clonal expansion) and ExV (chaos), using BLOSUM62-based TCRdist between CDR3 peptides within each V-J. Welch's t-statistics and random forest reduced several hundred V-J features to 13, which were used in a naive Bayes classifier (R e1071). Sample size was not statistically predetermined, and investigators were not blinded to group allocation. The paper describes TCR Vbeta CDR3 sequencing of around 130 peripheral blood samples, made up of roughly 40 ophthalmopathy patients, 70 to 75 hyperthyroidism patients and 17 progressor patients.

The sequence was obtained from a woman aged 25 to 39 with Graves disease. Donor details come from another sample of the same person, matched by shared clones. In this chain, TRBV24-1 is recombined with TRBJ2-1, with the D gene not clear enough to name. The sequenced sample was peripheral blood mononuclear cells (PBMCs), obtained at new diagnosis, from a patient treated with antithyroid drugs. The DNA sequence is TGTGCCACCAGTGATACTGGAGAATTGGACAATGAGCAGTTCTTC. This yields the protein CATSDTGELDNEQFF.